A single sample is the source of the 29 T cell receptor beta chains below, sequenced in a study of shared clonotypes between healthy human individuals. This table comes from immunoSEQ multiplex PCR, and its TCRdb copy is limited to in-frame clones, with some not included. The sample lists under 2,500,000 clones, nearly 97% occurring once. The sample comprised naive CD4+ T cells sorted from blood. Subset in this sample: CD45RA+ positively selected. The source is a man between 18 and 29 years old in good health.

This clone was detected only once. This chain connects TRBV30 to TRBJ1-4; 7 positions agree with TRBD1. The CDR3 is 14 residues long. V dropped 0 bases and J dropped 6; count of bases not matched to a gene: 4. Germline V CDR1 and CDR2: GTSNPN, SVGIG (reference sequence). The CDR3 spells CAWSVTGDHEKLFF. The CDR3 region has the DNA TGTGCCTGGAGTGTTACAGGGGATCATGAAAAACTGTTTTTT.

The chain carries TRBV7-2 and TRBJ2-1; 8 nucleotides align to TRBD2. The germline CDR1 and CDR2 sequences are SGHTA and FQGNSA. The CDR3 length is 17 residues. The trim removed 0 bases at V and 4 bases at J, leaving 8 bases unmatched. The CDR3 region is CASSLAGGLVRYNEQFF. CDR3 bases: TGTGCCAGCAGCTTAGCGGGGGGACTAGTCAGATACAATGAGCAGTTCTTC.

The chain joins TRBV7-2 to TRBJ1-2, with a weak D call TRBD1 (5 bases). Trimming removed 5 bases at V and 4 bases at J, with 20 bases between. CDR1 is SGHTA and CDR2 is FQGNSA in the germline V gene. The CDR3 has 16 amino acids. The CDR3 sequence is CASSPGTVWSGYGYTF. The CDR3 region has the DNA TGTGCCAGCAGCCCAGGGACCGTCTGGTCGGGCTATGGCTACACCTTC.

A remark on this clone: Additional DNA sequences in this sample encode the identical CDR3. The chain joins TRBV6-5 to TRBJ2-2; D could derive from TRBD1 or TRBD2 (5 bases each). Germline CDR1 is MNHEY and CDR2 is SVGAGI. Trimming took 6 bases from V and 0 from J, leaving 11 bases between them. This CDR3 comprises 15 residues. CDR3: CASRAGTANTGELFF. In DNA, the CDR3 is TGTGCCAGCAGGGCCGGGACCGCGAACACCGGGGAGCTGTTTTTT.

The V gene is TRBV10-3, the J gene TRBJ1-4; D remains unclear. Trimming took off 0 bases at V and 3 bases at J, with 5 bases between the two ends. The germline CDR1 and CDR2 sequences are ENHRY and SYGVKD. CDR3 length: 14 amino acids. The CDR3 spells CAISESSANEKLFF. The CDR3 DNA follows: TGTGCCATCAGTGAGTCATCAGCTAATGAAAAACTGTTTTTT.

The chain employs TRBV5-5 and TRBJ2-2, with TRBD2 identical over 8 bases. The CDR3 is 15 residues long. The junction had 7 bases not matched to a gene; V was cut back by 4 bases and J by 5 bases. The germline CDR1 and CDR2 sequences are SGHKS and YYEKEE (reference sequence). The DNA of the CDR3 is TGTGCCAGCAGCCAAGCGGGAGTAGGGACCGGGGAGCTGTTTTTT. It codes for CASSQAGVGTGELFF. Drawing the rest from reference TRBV5-5 and TRBJ2-2, the complete variable domain is DAGVTQSPTHLIKTRGQQVTLRCSPISGHKSVSWYQQVLGQGPQFIFQYYEKEERGRGNFPDRFSARQFPNYSSELNVNALLLGDSALYLCASSQAGVGTGELFFGEGSRLTVL.

The chain couples TRBV28 to TRBJ1-2, with D possibly being TRBD1 (5 bases). The CDR3 has 13 amino acids. Germline values: CDR1 MDHEN, CDR2 SYDVKM. The ends were cut back, 6 bases at V and 4 bases at J, with 12 bases in the middle. This chain's CDR3 is CASSQGPSYGYTF. The CDR3 DNA is TGTGCCAGCAGCCAGGGACCGAGCTATGGCTACACCTTC.

The rearrangement joins TRBV7-9 to TRBJ1-1, with 7 bases matching TRBD1. CDR1 and CDR2 (germline): SEHNR, FQNEAQ (reference sequence). CDR3 length equals 15 residues. J lost 3 bases, V lost 4 bases, and 8 bases had no gene match. DNA of the CDR3: TGTGCCAGCAGCTCTAGACAGGGAAAGGACACTGAAGCTTTCTTT. Translating it yields CASSSRQGKDTEAFF.

The chain links TRBV10-3 to TRBJ2-5, with 10 nucleotides matching TRBD1. Losses at the gene ends were 2 bases for V and 1 base for J; bases not matched to a gene: 4. The CDR3 spans 16 residues. CDR1 is ENHRY, CDR2 SYGVKD, per germline. CDR3 sequence (DNA): TGTGCCATCAGTGAGGGGGGACAGGGGTTCCAAGAGACCCAGTACTTC. This sequence encodes CAISEGGQGFQETQYF.

The chain joins TRBV2 to TRBJ2-3, with D maybe TRBD2 (6 bases). Germline CDR1 reads SNHLY; CDR2 reads FYNNEI. Trimming left V 0 bases short and J 9 bases short, with 13 bases between. The CDR3 contains 14 residues. The CDR3 is CASSEARSGQTQYF. The CDR3 region has the DNA TGTGCCAGCAGTGAAGCGCGGAGCGGGCAGACGCAGTATTTT.

This chain connects TRBV5-1 to TRBJ2-7; 9 bases align to TRBD1. This CDR3 spans 16 amino acids. From germline, CDR1 is SGHRS and CDR2 YFSETQ. The V segment lost 4 bases and the J segment 6 bases; nucleotides outside the gene matches: 14. CDR3 coding DNA: TGCGCCAGCAGCGAGCAACCGGGACAGGGCCTTCCCGAGCAGTACTTC. Amino acids: CASSEQPGQGLPEQYF.

About this clone: Other DNA sequences in this sample translate to the same CDR3. The chain carries TRBV7-2 and TRBJ1-1; 8 bases align to TRBD1. Germline assignment: CDR1 SGHTA and CDR2 FQGNSA. V dropped 4 bases and J dropped 4; count of bases not matched to a gene: 2. The CDR3 spans 13 residues. This CDR3 is CASSSQGGTEAFF. The CDR3 DNA is TGTGCCAGCAGCTCACAGGGGGGCACTGAAGCTTTCTTT.

For this clone: Other DNA sequences of this sample code for an identical CDR3. The chain recombines TRBV5-1 with TRBJ1-1, with D perhaps matching TRBD1 (5 bases). The CDR3 is 14 residues long. The germline V gene has CDR1 SGHRS and CDR2 YFSETQ. Trimming removed 0 bases from V and 4 bases from J, with 10 bases in between. The CDR3 coding sequence is TGCGCCAGCAGCTTGGTTGGGGGGACCACTGAAGCTTTCTTT. Translation: CASSLVGGTTEAFF.

The V gene is TRBV5-6, the J gene TRBJ1-4; the D is unclear. V lost 2 bases, J lost 8 bases, and 10 bases lay in between. From germline, CDR1 is SGHDT and CDR2 YYEEEE. This CDR3 is 13 amino acids long. This CDR3 is CASSLRSGEKLFF. The CDR3 DNA is TGTGCCAGCAGCTTACGATCCGGGGAAAAACTGTTTTTT.

This rearrangement joins TRBV5-1 to TRBJ2-3, with D unclear. Trimming pared 0 bases from V and 2 bases from J, leaving 16 bases between. CDR1 and CDR2 (germline): SGHRS, YFSETQ. The CDR3 loop spans 17 amino acids. The CDR3 spells CASSLAGNGGDTDTQYF. As DNA, the CDR3 is TGCGCCAGCAGCTTGGCCGGTAACGGTGGCGACACAGATACGCAGTATTTT.

V usage is TRBV4-3 and J usage is TRBJ1-2; 8 bases map to TRBD1. This CDR3 region has 17 residues. Trimming cost V 0 bases and J 0 bases; bases outside gene matches: 6. Looked up from germline, CDR1 is LGHNA and CDR2 is YSLEER. The CDR3, as DNA: TGCGCCAGCAGCCAAGATACTTACAGGGGGACTAACTATGGCTACACCTTC. Its translation is CASSQDTYRGTNYGYTF.

The chain links TRBV7-9 to TRBJ1-4; a possible D gene is TRBD1 (6 bases). The CDR3 length is 14 residues. V gave up 8 bases and J gave up 5 bases, with 15 bases separating them. Germline CDR1 reads SEHNR; CDR2 reads FQNEAQ (reference sequence). This CDR3 is CASATGQTNEKLFF. The CDR3 DNA reads TGTGCCAGCGCAACCGGACAGACAAATGAAAAACTGTTTTTT.

This chain connects TRBV30 to TRBJ2-3; 7 positions match TRBD2. Germline trimming cut 8 bases from V and 1 base from J; bases unmatched to any gene: 6. The CDR3 spans 13 residues. Germline CDR1 reads GTSNPN; CDR2 reads SVGIG (reference sequence). The CDR3 DNA reads as TGTGCCGGGGTAAGCGGGGGCACAGATACGCAGTATTTT. It translates to CAGVSGGTDTQYF.

This chain links TRBV6-6 with TRBJ2-2, with TRBD2 matching over 8 bases. Germline V gene data show CDR1 as MNHNY and CDR2 as SVGAGI (reference sequence). The CDR3 extends over 16 amino acids. Trimming at V came to 4 bases and at J to 5 bases, leaving 9 bases not matched to a gene. CDR3 nucleotide sequence: TGTGCCAGCAGTTCTTTAGCGGGAAAGGGGACCGGGGAGCTGTTTTTT. Protein product: CASSSLAGKGTGELFF.

The V call is TRBV5-1, the J call TRBJ2-5, with TRBD1 identical over 10 bases. Trimming removed 4 bases from V and 2 bases from J; junction bases left unmatched: 8. CDR3 length equals 16 residues. Germline V gene lookup returns CDR1 SGHRS and CDR2 YFSETQ. As DNA, the CDR3 is TGCGCCAGCAGCCCTGGACAGGGGGTATTACAAGAGACCCAGTACTTC. It specifies CASSPGQGVLQETQYF.

Concerning this clone: The sample carries other DNA sequences with the same CDR3. The chain recombines TRBV5-1 with TRBJ2-3; 12 bases agree with TRBD2. This CDR3 has 16 amino acids. V shed 1 base and J 1 base; nucleotides not matched to a gene: 1. The germline gives CDR1 SGHRS, CDR2 YFSETQ. The CDR3 reads CASSLTSGGRTDTQYF. CDR3 bases: TGCGCCAGCAGCTTGACTAGCGGGGGGCGCACAGATACGCAGTATTTT.

CDR3 amino acids: CASNRAVGEQYF. The CDR3 coding sequence is TGTGCCAGCAACCGGGCCGTGGGGGAGCAGTACTTC. This rearrangement joins TRBV7-9 to TRBJ2-7; D is ambiguous. Germline V gives CDR1 SEHNR, CDR2 FQNEAQ (reference sequence). This CDR3 is 12 amino acids long. Trimming removed 7 bases from V and 7 bases from J, with 14 bases in between.

V gene TRBV9 combines with J gene TRBJ1-5; 8 nucleotides agree with TRBD1. V dropped 2 bases and J dropped 9; count of bases not matched to a gene: 7. This CDR3 region has 14 residues. Per germline, CDR1 SGDLS and CDR2 YYNGEE. CDR3: CASSVGQATPPQHF. Here the CDR3 DNA reads TGTGCCAGCAGCGTGGGACAGGCTACTCCGCCCCAGCATTTT.

This clone has more than one count but fewer than ten. J is TRBJ1-1 and V is TRBV30; tentative D call: TRBD1 (5 bases). Between the trimmed V and J ends, which lost 1 base and 3 bases, there was a span of 9 bases. CDR3 length equals 13 residues. The germline V gene has CDR1 GTSNPN and CDR2 SVGIG (reference sequence). The CDR3 reads CAWSGGADTEAFF. The CDR3 DNA is TGTGCCTGGAGTGGAGGGGCTGACACTGAAGCTTTCTTT.

The gene calls are TRBV15 and TRBJ2-1; D gene unclear. CDR3 length: 13 residues. CDR1 LNHNV and CDR2 YYDKDF come from the germline V gene (reference sequence). Trimming removed 1 base from V and 3 bases from J, with 4 bases in between. CDR3 DNA: TGTGCCACCAGCAGAGGAGACTACAATGAGCAGTTCTTC. This sequence encodes CATSRGDYNEQFF.

A remark on this clone: Other DNA sequences of this sample code for an identical CDR3. The V and J genes are TRBV5-1 and TRBJ1-6, with D possibly TRBD1 on 5 matching bases. V shed 2 bases and J shed 7 bases, with 10 bases lying between them. Germline loops: CDR1 SGHRS, CDR2 YFSETQ. The CDR3 runs to 14 residues. The CDR3 nucleotides read TGCGCCAGCAGCTTAGACAGTCGAAATTCACCCCTCCACTTT. Translating it yields CASSLDSRNSPLHF. The full variable domain, with the rest looked up from reference TRBV5-1 and TRBJ1-6, is KAGVTQTPRYLIKTRGQQVTLSCSPISGHRSVSWYQQTPGQGLQFLFEYFSETQRNKGNFPGRFSGRQFSNSRSEMNVSTLELGDSALYLCASSLDSRNSPLHFGNGTRLTVT.

As for this clone: Different DNA sequences within this sample yield the same CDR3. In DNA, the CDR3 is TGTGCCAGCAGCTCGGGACCCTACGAGCAGTACTTC. Its translation: CASSSGPYEQYF. The chain has TRBV6-5 and TRBJ2-7, with D possibly called TRBD1 or TRBD2 (5 bases each). Trimming took off 6 bases at V and 2 bases at J, with 8 bases between the two ends. CDR1 and CDR2 from the germline V gene are MNHEY and SVGAGI. CDR3 length: 12 residues.

The CDR3 reads CATHRNPDTQYF. CDR3 in DNA: TGTGCCACCCATCGTAATCCAGATACGCAGTATTTT. The rearrangement joins TRBV6-5 to TRBJ2-3; the D is unclear. CDR1 MNHEY and CDR2 SVGAGI come from the germline V gene. The CDR3 totals 12 residues. V lost 10 bases and J lost 4, with 12 bases in between.

The chain has TRBV30 and TRBJ1-5; possible D gene TRBD1, 5 bases. The CDR3 has 15 amino acids. Trimming removed 5 bases from V and 2 bases from J, with 16 bases in between. The V gene's germline CDR1 is GTSNPN and CDR2 SVGIG (reference sequence). The CDR3 nucleotides are TGTGCCTGGGGGAGGCAGTTGGGGGGCAATCAGCCCCAGCATTTT. It encodes CAWGRQLGGNQPQHF.